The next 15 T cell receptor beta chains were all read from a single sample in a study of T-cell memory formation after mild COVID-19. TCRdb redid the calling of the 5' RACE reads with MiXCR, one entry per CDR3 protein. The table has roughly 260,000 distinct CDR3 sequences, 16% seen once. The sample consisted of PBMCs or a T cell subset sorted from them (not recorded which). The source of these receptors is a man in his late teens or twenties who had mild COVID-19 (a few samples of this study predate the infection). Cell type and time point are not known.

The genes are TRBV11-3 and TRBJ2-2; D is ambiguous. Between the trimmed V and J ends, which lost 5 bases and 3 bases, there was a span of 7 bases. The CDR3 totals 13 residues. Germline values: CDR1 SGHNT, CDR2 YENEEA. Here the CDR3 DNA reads TGTGCCAGCAGCCCCGAAGACACCGGGGAGCTGTTTTTT. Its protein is CASSPEDTGELFF. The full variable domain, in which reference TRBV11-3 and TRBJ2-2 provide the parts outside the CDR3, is EAGVVQSPRYKIIEKKQPVAFWCNPISGHNTLYWYLQNLGQGPELLIRYENEEAVDDSQLPKDRFSAERLKGVDSTLKIQPAELGDSAVYLCASSPEDTGELFFGEGSRLTVL.

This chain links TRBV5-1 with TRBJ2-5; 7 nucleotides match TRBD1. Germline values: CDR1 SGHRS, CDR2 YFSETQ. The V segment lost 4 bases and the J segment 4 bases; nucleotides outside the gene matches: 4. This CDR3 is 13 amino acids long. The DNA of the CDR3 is TGCGCCAGCAGCGTCGGACAGGTAGAGACCCAGTACTTC. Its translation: CASSVGQVETQYF.

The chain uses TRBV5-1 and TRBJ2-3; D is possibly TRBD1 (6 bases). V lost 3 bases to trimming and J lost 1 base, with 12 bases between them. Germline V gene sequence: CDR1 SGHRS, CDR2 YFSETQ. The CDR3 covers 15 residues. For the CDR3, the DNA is TGCGCCAGCAGCTCGAACAGGGCTGGCACAGATACGCAGTATTTT. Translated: CASSSNRAGTDTQYF.

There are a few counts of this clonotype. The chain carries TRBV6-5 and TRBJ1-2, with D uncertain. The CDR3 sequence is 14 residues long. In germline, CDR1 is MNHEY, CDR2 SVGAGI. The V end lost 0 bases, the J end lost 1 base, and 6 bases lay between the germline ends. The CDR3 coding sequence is TGTGCCAGCAGTTACTCCGGGAATAACTATGGCTACACCTTC. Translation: CASSYSGNNYGYTF.

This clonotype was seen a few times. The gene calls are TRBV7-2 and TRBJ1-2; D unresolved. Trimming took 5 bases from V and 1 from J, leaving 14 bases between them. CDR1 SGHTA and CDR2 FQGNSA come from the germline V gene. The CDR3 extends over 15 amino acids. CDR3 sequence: CASSPSPTVNYGYTF. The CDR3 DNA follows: TGTGCCAGCAGCCCTAGCCCCACAGTTAACTATGGCTACACCTTC. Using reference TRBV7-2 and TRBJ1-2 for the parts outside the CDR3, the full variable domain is GAGVSQSPSNKVTEKGKDVELRCDPISGHTALYWYRQSLGQGLEFLIYFQGNSAPDKSGLPSDRFSAERTGGSVSTLTIQRTQQEDSAVYLCASSPSPTVNYGYTFGSGTRLTVV.

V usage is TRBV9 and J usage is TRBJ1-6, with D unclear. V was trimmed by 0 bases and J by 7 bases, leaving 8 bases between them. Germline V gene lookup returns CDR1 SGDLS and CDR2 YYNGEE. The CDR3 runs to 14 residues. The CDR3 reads CASSVVGGNSPLHF. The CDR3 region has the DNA TGTGCCAGCAGCGTAGTAGGAGGCAATTCACCCCTCCACTTT. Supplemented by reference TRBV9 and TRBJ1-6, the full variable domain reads DSGVTQTPKHLITATGQRVTLRCSPRSGDLSVYWYQQSLDQGLQFLIQYYNGEERAKGNILERFSAQQFPDLHSELNLSSLELGDSALYFCASSVVGGNSPLHFGNGTRLTVT.

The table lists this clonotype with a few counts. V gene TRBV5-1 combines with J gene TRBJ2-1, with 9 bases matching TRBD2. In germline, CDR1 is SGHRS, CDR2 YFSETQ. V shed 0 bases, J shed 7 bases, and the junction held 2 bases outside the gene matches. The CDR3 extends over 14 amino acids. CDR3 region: CASSLEGLANEQFF. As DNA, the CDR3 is TGCGCCAGCAGCTTGGAGGGACTAGCAAATGAGCAGTTCTTC.

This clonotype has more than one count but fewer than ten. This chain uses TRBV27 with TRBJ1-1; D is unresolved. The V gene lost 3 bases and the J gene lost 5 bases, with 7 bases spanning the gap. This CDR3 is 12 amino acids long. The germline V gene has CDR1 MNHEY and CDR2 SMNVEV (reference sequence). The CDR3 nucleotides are TGTGCCAGCAGTTTTATTGGGACTGAAGCTTTCTTT. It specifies CASSFIGTEAFF.

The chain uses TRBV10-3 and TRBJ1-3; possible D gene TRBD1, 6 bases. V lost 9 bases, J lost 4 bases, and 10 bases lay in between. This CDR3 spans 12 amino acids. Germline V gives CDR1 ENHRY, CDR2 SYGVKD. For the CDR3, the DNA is TGTGCCATACAGGGAAGCGGAAACACCATATATTTT. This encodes CAIQGSGNTIYF.

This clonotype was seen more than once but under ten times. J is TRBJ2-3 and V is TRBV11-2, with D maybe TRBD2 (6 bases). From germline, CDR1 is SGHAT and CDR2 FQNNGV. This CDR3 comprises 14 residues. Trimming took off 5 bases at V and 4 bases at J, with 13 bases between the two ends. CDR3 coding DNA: TGTGCCAGCAGCCGACTAGTAGGGTCAGATACGCAGTATTTT. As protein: CASSRLVGSDTQYF.

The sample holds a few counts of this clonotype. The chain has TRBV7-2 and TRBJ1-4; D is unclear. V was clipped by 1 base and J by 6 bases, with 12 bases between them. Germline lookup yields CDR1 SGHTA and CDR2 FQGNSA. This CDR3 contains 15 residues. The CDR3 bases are TGTGCCAGCAGCTTAGGAGGATTGAACGATGAAAAACTGTTTTTT. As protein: CASSLGGLNDEKLFF.

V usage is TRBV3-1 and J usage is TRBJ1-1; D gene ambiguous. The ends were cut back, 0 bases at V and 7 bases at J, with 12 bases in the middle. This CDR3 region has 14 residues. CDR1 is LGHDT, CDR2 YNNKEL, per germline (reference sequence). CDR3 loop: CASSQDDRAGEAFF. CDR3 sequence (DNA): TGTGCCAGCAGCCAAGATGACCGAGCAGGTGAAGCTTTCTTT.

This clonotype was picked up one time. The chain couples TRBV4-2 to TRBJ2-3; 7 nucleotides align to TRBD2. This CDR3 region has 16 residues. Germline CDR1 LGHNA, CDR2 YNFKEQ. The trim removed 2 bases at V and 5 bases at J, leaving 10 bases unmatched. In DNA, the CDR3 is TGTGCCAGCAGCCAAACCGAGCGGGGTTTAGTAGATACGCAGTATTTT. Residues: CASSQTERGLVDTQYF.

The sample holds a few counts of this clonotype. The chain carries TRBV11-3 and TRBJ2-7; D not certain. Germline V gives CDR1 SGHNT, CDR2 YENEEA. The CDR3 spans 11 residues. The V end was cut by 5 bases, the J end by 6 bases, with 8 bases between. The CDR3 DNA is TGTGCCAGCAGCCGATCCGGCGAGCAGTACGTC. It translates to CASSRSGEQYV.

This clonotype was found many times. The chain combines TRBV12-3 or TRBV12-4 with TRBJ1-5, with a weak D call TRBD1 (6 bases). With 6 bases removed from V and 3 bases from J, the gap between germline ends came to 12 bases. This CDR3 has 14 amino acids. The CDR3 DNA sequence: TGTGCCAGCAGCTCCCAGGGACACAATCAGCCCCAGCATTTT. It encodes CASSSQGHNQPQHF.